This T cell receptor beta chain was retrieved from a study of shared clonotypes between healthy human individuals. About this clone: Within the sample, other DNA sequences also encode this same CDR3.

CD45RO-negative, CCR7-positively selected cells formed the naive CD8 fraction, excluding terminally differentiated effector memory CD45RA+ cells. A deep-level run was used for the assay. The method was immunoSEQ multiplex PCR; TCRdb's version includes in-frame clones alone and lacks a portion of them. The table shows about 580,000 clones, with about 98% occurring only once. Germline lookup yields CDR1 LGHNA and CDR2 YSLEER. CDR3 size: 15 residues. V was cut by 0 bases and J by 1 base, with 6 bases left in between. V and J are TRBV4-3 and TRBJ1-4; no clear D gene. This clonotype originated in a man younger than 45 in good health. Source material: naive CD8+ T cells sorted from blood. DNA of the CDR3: TGCGCCAGCAGCCAAGACCGTGTAACTAATGAAAAACTGTTTTTT. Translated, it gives CASSQDRVTNEKLFF.